This T cell receptor beta chain was sequenced for a study of CD8 T cells in ankylosing spondylitis. Whole-study results and caveats: As reported, disease-linked clones showed significant enrichment in matched ankylosing spondylitis synovial fluid. What seemed typical of ankylosing spondylitis blood was a TCR beta motif built from roughly 8 highly homologous variants.

Details on this clonotype: Antigen: not known.

Using quantitative 5'-RACE with molecular barcodes, the authors made TCR beta libraries. TCRdb re-analysed the 5' RACE reads in MiXCR, keeping a single row per CDR3 protein. Of about 750,000 distinct CDR3 sequences in the sample, around 20% are singletons; the top ten hold approximately 18%. This receptor was identified in a male donor with ankylosing spondylitis. The material sequenced was blood, either unsorted or a sorted T cell fraction (not recorded which).

This CDR3 reads CASSPGQAGDTQYF. The CDR3 DNA reads TGCGCCAGCAGCCCCGGACAGGCGGGGGATACGCAGTATTTT. This chain links TRBV5-1 with TRBJ2-3; D might be TRBD1 (7 bases). The CDR3 has 14 residues. The V end lost 4 bases, the J end lost 6 bases, and 15 bases lay between the germline ends. Germline loops: CDR1 SGHRS, CDR2 YFSETQ.